The 29 T cell receptor beta chains in this list originate from one sample, sequenced in a study of Tregs in tolerant kidney transplant recipients. Here immunoSEQ multiplex PCR was the method, and the copy in TCRdb shows in-frame clones only, minus some. The table includes approximately 93,000 clones, 93% detected once. The sample was CD4+ T cells from blood, taken before the transplant. Receptor source: a human donor who received a combined kidney and bone marrow transplant.

V and J are TRBV12-5 and TRBJ2-1; 7 bases map to TRBD1. This CDR3 has 14 residues. CDR1 LGHNT and CDR2 FRNRAP come from the germline V gene. With 9 bases clipped from V and 7 bases from J, the junction kept 12 bases outside the gene matches. The chain's CDR3 is CASATGVQHNEQFF. Here the CDR3 DNA reads TGTGCTAGCGCCACAGGGGTTCAACATAATGAGCAGTTCTTC.

The chain recombines TRBV4-3 with TRBJ2-1, with D possibly being TRBD2 (7 bases). The CDR3 sequence is 15 residues long. Trimming shortened V by 1 base and J by 7 bases, and 14 bases separated the two germline ends. Germline V gives CDR1 LGHNA, CDR2 YSLEER. The CDR3 is CASSQVGGGYNEQFF. DNA for the CDR3: TGCGCCAGCAGCCAAGTCGGCGGGGGCTATAATGAGCAGTTCTTC.

The chain couples TRBV7-2 to TRBJ2-7, with D tentatively TRBD1 (6 bases). Germline V lookup: CDR1 SGHTA, CDR2 FQGNSA. The V gene lost 1 base and the J gene lost 3 bases, with 13 bases spanning the gap. This CDR3 is built from 15 residues. In nucleotides, the CDR3 is TGTGCCAGCAGCTTAGTCGGGCAGGGGAGCTACGAGCAGTACTTC. It specifies CASSLVGQGSYEQYF.

The chain joins TRBV12-5 to TRBJ2-7; a weak D match, TRBD1 (6 bases). Trimming left V 0 bases short and J 5 bases short, with 14 bases between. CDR3 length equals 15 residues. Germline CDR1 is LGHNT and CDR2 is FRNRAP. This chain's CDR3 is CASGLVFGGSHEQYF. DNA of the CDR3: TGTGCTAGTGGTTTGGTGTTTGGGGGCTCTCACGAGCAGTACTTC.

The rearrangement joins TRBV5-1 to TRBJ1-1; 12 nucleotides line up with TRBD1. V trimming: 4 bases; J trimming: 0 bases; junction bases outside the gene matches: 7. The CDR3 runs to 17 residues. Germline CDR1 is SGHRS and CDR2 is YFSETQ. CDR3 amino acids: CASSGGTGGAMNTEAFF. The CDR3 nucleotides read TGCGCCAGCAGCGGAGGGACAGGGGGCGCGATGAACACTGAAGCTTTCTTT.

The rearrangement uses TRBV5-1 and TRBJ2-6; D ambiguous. The CDR3 is 13 residues long. Looked up from germline, CDR1 is SGHRS and CDR2 is YFSETQ. Deletions cut 5 bases from V and 1 base from J, with 4 bases between. In DNA form, the CDR3 reads TGCGCCAGCAGTCAGTCTGGGGCCAACGTCCTGACTTTC. Protein product: CASSQSGANVLTF.

This clone has only one observation. The chain links TRBV5-1 to TRBJ2-5; 8 bases fit TRBD2. J gave up 2 bases and V 1 base, and 7 bases lay outside the gene matches. The germline CDR1 and CDR2 sequences are SGHRS and YFSETQ. There are 16 residues in the CDR3. The CDR3 protein is CASSLLTSGIQETQYF. For the CDR3, the DNA is TGCGCCAGCAGCTTGCTTACTAGCGGAATACAAGAGACCCAGTACTTC. The whole variable domain, remainder taken from reference TRBV5-1 and TRBJ2-5, is KAGVTQTPRYLIKTRGQQVTLSCSPISGHRSVSWYQQTPGQGLQFLFEYFSETQRNKGNFPGRFSGRQFSNSRSEMNVSTLELGDSALYLCASSLLTSGIQETQYFGPGTRLLVL.

The CDR3 region is CASSQDSGFSYEQYF. The CDR3 bases are TGCGCCAGCAGCCAAGATTCGGGATTCTCCTACGAGCAGTACTTC. J is TRBJ2-7 and V is TRBV4-1, with D tentatively TRBD2 (5 bases). Germline CDR1 is MGHRA and CDR2 is YSYEKL. The CDR3 has 15 residues. With 0 bases removed from V and 0 bases from J, the gap between germline ends came to 9 bases.

V and J are TRBV6-1 and TRBJ1-2, with D maybe TRBD1 (6 bases). Germline V gives CDR1 MNHNS, CDR2 SASEGT. V was pared by 4 bases and J by 6 bases, with 9 bases between. The CDR3 length is 12 residues. The CDR3 is CASSATGHGYTF. For the CDR3, the DNA is TGTGCCAGCAGTGCCACAGGGCATGGCTACACCTTC.

Only a few counts were recorded for this clone. The J gene is TRBJ2-1, the V gene TRBV6-6; 9 positions agree with TRBD2. V gave up 0 bases and J gave up 4 bases; unmatched junction bases: 4. Germline assignment: CDR1 MNHNY and CDR2 SVGAGI (reference sequence). CDR3 length: 16 residues. The CDR3 is CASSYSNLAGYNEQFF. The CDR3 DNA follows: TGTGCCAGCAGTTACTCGAACCTAGCGGGGTACAATGAGCAGTTCTTC.

The chain is built from TRBV5-1 and TRBJ2-5, with D uncertain. The CDR3 has 14 amino acids. The V gene lost 1 base and the J gene lost 0 bases, with 7 bases spanning the gap. Germline assignment: CDR1 SGHRS and CDR2 YFSETQ. CDR3 nucleotide sequence: TGCGCCAGCAGCTTGTCAGCGTACCAAGAGACCCAGTACTTC. Its translation: CASSLSAYQETQYF.

The chain uses TRBV27 and TRBJ1-1; D not certain. In germline, CDR1 is MNHEY, CDR2 SMNVEV (reference sequence). With 0 bases removed from V and 7 bases from J, the gap between germline ends came to 21 bases. The CDR3 loop spans 17 amino acids. The CDR3 sequence is CASSLSPNGVVGSEAFF. In nucleotides, the CDR3 is TGTGCCAGCAGTTTATCCCCTAACGGGGTAGTAGGGAGTGAAGCTTTCTTT.

The chain is built from TRBV6-6 and TRBJ1-6; 7 bases are shared with TRBD1. CDR3 length: 12 residues. Trimming at V came to 9 bases and at J to 13 bases, leaving 9 bases not matched to a gene. CDR1 is MNHNY and CDR2 is SVGAGI in the germline V gene (reference sequence). CDR3 region: CASSGQTSPLHF. In DNA, the CDR3 is TGTGCCAGTTCGGGACAGACATCCCCCCTCCACTTT.

J is TRBJ1-1 and V is TRBV5-1; D is perhaps TRBD1 (6 bases). Trimming removed 1 base at V and 1 base at J, with 17 bases between. CDR1 and CDR2 (germline): SGHRS, YFSETQ. The CDR3 length is 17 residues. The chain's CDR3 is CASSLRQGTVPNTEAFF. CDR3 nucleotide sequence: TGCGCCAGCAGCTTGCGCCAGGGGACCGTACCGAACACTGAAGCTTTCTTT. The full variable domain, with the rest looked up from reference TRBV5-1 and TRBJ1-1, is KAGVTQTPRYLIKTRGQQVTLSCSPISGHRSVSWYQQTPGQGLQFLFEYFSETQRNKGNFPGRFSGRQFSNSRSEMNVSTLELGDSALYLCASSLRQGTVPNTEAFFGQGTRLTVV.

This clone was observed once. The V and J genes are TRBV5-1 and TRBJ2-2; maybe TRBD1 (5 bases). The CDR3 is 14 residues long. V was trimmed by 2 bases and J by 6 bases, leaving 11 bases between them. The V gene's germline CDR1 is SGHRS and CDR2 YFSETQ. CDR3 protein: CASSFAGRSGELFF. CDR3 nucleotides: TGCGCCAGCAGCTTTGCAGGGCGGTCCGGGGAGCTGTTTTTT.

The sample holds one count of this clone. This chain uses TRBV6-1 with TRBJ2-2; TRBD1 is a possible D gene (5 bases). CDR1 is MNHNS, CDR2 SASEGT, per germline. The CDR3 is 16 amino acids. Trimming cost V 2 bases and J 6 bases, with 16 bases left between them. The chain's CDR3 is CASSETPQGVAGELFF. In DNA form, the CDR3 reads TGTGCCAGCAGTGAAACCCCTCAAGGGGTGGCCGGGGAGCTGTTTTTT.

The CDR3 is CASSQTLAPSSYEQYF. CDR3 DNA: TGCGCCAGCAGCCAAACCCTAGCGCCTAGCTCCTACGAGCAGTACTTC. The chain has TRBV4-3 and TRBJ2-7, with D tentatively TRBD2 (6 bases). The CDR3 covers 16 residues. CDR1 is LGHNA, CDR2 YSLEER, per germline. The V gene lost 2 bases and the J gene lost 0 bases, with 14 bases spanning the gap.

The chain combines TRBV6-5 with TRBJ2-5; a possible D gene is TRBD1 (5 bases). V was cut by 0 bases and J by 2 bases, with 7 bases left in between. This CDR3 spans 14 amino acids. Germline CDR1 is MNHEY and CDR2 is SVGAGI. The DNA of the CDR3 is TGTGCCAGCAGTTACTCGAGACAGCAAGAGACCCAGTACTTC. As protein: CASSYSRQQETQYF.

The chain links TRBV5-1 to TRBJ2-1; TRBD1 matches at 8 bases. V lost 3 bases and J lost 4; bases outside the gene matches: 6. The CDR3 consists of 15 residues. CDR1 and CDR2 from the germline V gene are SGHRS and YFSETQ. Here the CDR3 DNA reads TGCGCCAGCAGCTGGGACAGGTTGGGATACAATGAGCAGTTCTTC. Protein sequence: CASSWDRLGYNEQFF.

V gene TRBV2 combines with J gene TRBJ2-2; 8 positions match TRBD2. The junction had 12 bases not matched to a gene; V was cut back by 7 bases and J by 5 bases. The CDR3 has 16 amino acids. From germline, CDR1 is SNHLY and CDR2 FYNNEI. CDR3 sequence: CASTRGGALKTGELFF. The CDR3 DNA reads TGTGCCAGCACCCGGGGGGGGGCCCTCAAGACCGGGGAGCTGTTTTTT.

The chain couples TRBV5-1 to TRBJ2-1; D may be TRBD1 (5 bases). The CDR3 is made up of 15 amino acids. V lost 0 bases and J lost 4, with 11 bases in between. Germline lookup yields CDR1 SGHRS and CDR2 YFSETQ. The CDR3 region is CASSLARDLYNEQFF. The CDR3 coding sequence is TGCGCCAGCAGCTTGGCCAGGGATCTTTACAATGAGCAGTTCTTC.

V and J are TRBV18 and TRBJ2-7, with 10 bases lining up with TRBD1. CDR1 and CDR2 (germline): KGHSH, LQKENI. The CDR3 is 14 amino acids. Trimming at V came to 1 base and at J to 5 bases, leaving 2 bases not matched to a gene. The CDR3 nucleotides are TGTGCCAGCTCACCACGGGACAGGGGAGACGAGCAGTACTTC. Its translation: CASSPRDRGDEQYF.

This chain uses TRBV9 with TRBJ2-7; D is undetermined. The V end was cut by 5 bases, the J end by 0 bases, with 12 bases between. This CDR3 has 14 residues. Germline V gene data show CDR1 as SGDLS and CDR2 as YYNGEE. CDR3 amino acids: CASSYSPSSYEQYF. CDR3 nucleotides: TGTGCCAGCAGTTACAGCCCGAGCTCCTACGAGCAGTACTTC.

The V and J genes are TRBV7-3 and TRBJ2-7; 10 bases map to TRBD1. V lost 3 bases and J lost 2; bases outside the gene matches: 4. The CDR3 has 15 residues. From germline, CDR1 is SGHTA and CDR2 FQGTGA. DNA of the CDR3: TGTGCCAGCAGCTTGGGGACAGGGGCGACCTACGAGCAGTACTTC. This translates into CASSLGTGATYEQYF.

This clone was observed once. The V gene is TRBV5-1, the J gene TRBJ2-5, with D unclear. Germline V gene sequence: CDR1 SGHRS, CDR2 YFSETQ. V was clipped by 2 bases and J by 4 bases, with 12 bases between them. The CDR3 has 14 amino acids. CDR3 protein: CASSLSAVGETQYF. CDR3 nucleotide sequence: TGCGCCAGCAGCTTAAGCGCGGTCGGAGAGACCCAGTACTTC.

V usage is TRBV19 and J usage is TRBJ1-5, with 9 bases aligning to TRBD1. Trimming took 4 bases from V and 0 from J; bases not matched to a gene: 4. The CDR3 totals 16 residues. Germline V CDR1 and CDR2: LNHDA, SQIVND (reference sequence). CDR3 DNA sequence: TGTGCCAGTAGTAGGGACAGGGACTATAGCAATCAGCCCCAGCATTTT. Its protein product is CASSRDRDYSNQPQHF.

This rearrangement joins TRBV27 to TRBJ1-2; TRBD1 is a possible D gene (6 bases). Trimming stripped 1 base from V and 9 bases from J, with 12 bases between. The CDR3 length is 13 residues. The germline gives CDR1 MNHEY, CDR2 SMNVEV (reference sequence). Here the CDR3 reads CASSLWGQESYTF. CDR3 bases: TGTGCCAGCAGTTTATGGGGGCAGGAAAGCTACACCTTC.

V usage is TRBV19 and J usage is TRBJ2-1, with 8 nucleotides matching TRBD2. Germline V CDR1 and CDR2: LNHDA, SQIVND (reference sequence). J lost 5 bases, V lost 3 bases, and 9 bases had no gene match. The CDR3 is 16 residues long. CDR3 region: CASSIPRAGAHNEQFF. The CDR3 nucleotides are TGTGCCAGTAGTATCCCCAGAGCGGGAGCCCACAATGAGCAGTTCTTC.

The chain carries TRBV29-1 and TRBJ1-2, with 9 nucleotides matching TRBD1. The CDR3 has 14 residues. Germline-derived CDR1 and CDR2 are SQVTM and ANQGSEA. The V gene end was trimmed by 3 bases and the J gene end by 6 bases; junction bases not matched to a gene: 8. CDR3: CSVESRDRVDGYTF. The DNA of the CDR3 is TGCAGCGTTGAGTCCCGGGACAGGGTTGATGGCTACACCTTC.